This T cell receptor beta chain was documented in a study of shared clonotypes between healthy human individuals. Study in general: Each donor had three CD4 naive, three CD4 memory, two CD8 naive and one CD8 memory plate.

Points on this clone: The antigen is undetermined.

Study results and caveats: Non-shared clonotypes displayed generation probabilities falling below those of clonotypes present in all four donors. Four donors shared around 5.1% of their naive CD4 clonotypes. Sequencing depth was a factor that was expected to affect clonotype sharing among donors.

The protocol was immunoSEQ multiplex PCR, while the TCRdb copy is restricted to in-frame clones and leaves out a portion. The sample has roughly 660,000 clones; around 91% are singletons. V lost 6 bases, J lost 2 bases, and 5 bases stayed unmatched. The CDR3 runs 15 residues. Per the germline V gene, CDR1 is MNHNS and CDR2 is SASEGT. This TCR was sampled from a man younger than 30 in good health. Some clones in this sample may be carry-over from other donors' samples. The sample was memory CD8+ T cells from PBMCs. Subset described: CD45RO+ cells pooled with CCR7-negative TemRA cells. The V and J genes are TRBV6-1 and TRBJ2-3; 10 bases are a match to TRBD2. The CDR3 DNA follows: TGTGCCAGCAGCTGGACTAGCGGAGTCACAGATACGCAGTATTTT. Amino acids: CASSWTSGVTDTQYF.